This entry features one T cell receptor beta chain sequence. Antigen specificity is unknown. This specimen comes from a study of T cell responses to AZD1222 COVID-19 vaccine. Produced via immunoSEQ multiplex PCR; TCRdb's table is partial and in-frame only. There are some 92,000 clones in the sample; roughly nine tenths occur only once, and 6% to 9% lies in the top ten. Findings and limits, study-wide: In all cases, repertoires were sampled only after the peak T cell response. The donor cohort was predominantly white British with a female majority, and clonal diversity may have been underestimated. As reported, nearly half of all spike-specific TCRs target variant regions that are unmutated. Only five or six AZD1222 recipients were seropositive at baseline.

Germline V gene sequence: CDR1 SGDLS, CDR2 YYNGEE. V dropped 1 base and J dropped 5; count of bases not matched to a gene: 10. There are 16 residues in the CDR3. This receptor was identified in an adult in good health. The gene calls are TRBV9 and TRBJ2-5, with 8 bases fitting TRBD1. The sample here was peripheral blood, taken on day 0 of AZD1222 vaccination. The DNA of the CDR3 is TGTGCCAGCAGCGTACAGGGGGCGCCCCTGGGGGAGACCCAGTACTTC. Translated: CASSVQGAPLGETQYF.